One sample yielded the 32 T cell receptor beta chains listed below, sequenced in a study of cytomegalovirus exposure and HLA in healthy donors. Primers for the PCR totalled 60 Vbeta and 13 Jbeta. Profiled with immunoSEQ multiplex PCR; TCRdb holds only in-frame clones, not every one. The sample lists about 120,000 clones, around 86% seen once, with less than 2.5% in the top ten. Sequencing was performed on PBMCs. The source is a woman aged 40 to 50 in good health and CMV-seronegative.

The CDR3 DNA reads TGTGCCAGCTCACCCGTCCCGACTAGCGGGGTGAGCACAGATACGCAGTATTTT. This sequence encodes CASSPVPTSGVSTDTQYF. This chain joins TRBV18 and TRBJ2-3, with 11 bases identical to TRBD2. With 3 bases clipped from V and 0 bases from J, the junction kept 8 bases outside the gene matches. CDR1 is KGHSH and CDR2 is LQKENI in the germline V gene. CDR3 length: 18 amino acids.

This chain uses TRBV19 with TRBJ2-7; 10 nucleotides agree with TRBD2. CDR1 is LNHDA, CDR2 SQIVND, per germline (reference sequence). The J segment lost 6 bases and the V segment lost 4 bases, leaving 9 bases of the junction unmatched. This CDR3 has 15 amino acids. Here the CDR3 reads CASSTSGTSVGEQYF. The CDR3 region has the DNA TGTGCCAGTAGTACGTCCGGGACTAGCGTGGGCGAGCAGTACTTC.

The chain recombines TRBV28 with TRBJ2-3; TRBD2 aligns across 10 bases. The V and J ends lost 1 base and 10 bases, in that order; junction bases with no gene match: 8. The CDR3 consists of 15 residues. In germline, CDR1 is MDHEN, CDR2 SYDVKM. The CDR3 is CASSLLEGLAGAQYF. CDR3 coding DNA: TGTGCCAGCAGTTTATTGGAGGGGCTAGCGGGGGCGCAGTATTTT. Variable domain in full (rest from reference TRBV28 and TRBJ2-3): DVKVTQSSRYLVKRTGEKVFLECVQDMDHENMFWYRQDPGLGLRLIYFSYDVKMKEKGDIPEGYSVSREKKERFSLILESASTNQTSMYLCASSLLEGLAGAQYFGPGTRLTVL.

V gene TRBV27 combines with J gene TRBJ2-7; 14 bases align to TRBD2. The V segment lost 10 bases and the J segment 3 bases; nucleotides outside the gene matches: 14. This CDR3 region has 17 residues. Germline V gene lookup returns CDR1 MNHEY and CDR2 SMNVEV (reference sequence). The CDR3 sequence is CATPPGLAGGVNYEQYF. The CDR3 DNA reads TGTGCCACCCCTCCAGGACTAGCGGGAGGAGTAAACTACGAGCAGTACTTC.

This chain joins TRBV25-1 and TRBJ2-5; 9 nucleotides agree with TRBD1. The length of the CDR3 is 13 residues. Losses at the gene ends were 8 bases for V and 4 bases for J; bases not matched to a gene: 5. In germline, CDR1 is MGHDK, CDR2 SYGVNS. CDR3 DNA sequence: TGTGCCAGCGCGACAGGGGGGACAGAGACCCAGTACTTC. Its protein product is CASATGGTETQYF. Looking up the rest from reference TRBV25-1 and TRBJ2-5 gives the full variable domain: EADIYQTPRYLVIGTGKKITLECSQTMGHDKMYWYQQDPGMELHLIHYSYGVNSTEKGDLSSESTVSRIRTEHFPLTLESARPSHTSQYLCASATGGTETQYFGPGTRLLVL.

This clone was detected only once. This rearrangement joins TRBV19 to TRBJ2-2; the D gene is possibly TRBD1 (7 bases). The CDR3 extends over 16 amino acids. V shed 6 bases and J shed 4 bases, with 18 bases lying between them. Germline V gene lookup returns CDR1 LNHDA and CDR2 SQIVND (reference sequence). The DNA of the CDR3 is TGTGCCAGTAGGGGAGGACAGGCTACTTTCACCGGGGAGCTGTTTTTT. This translates into CASRGGQATFTGELFF.

This chain links TRBV5-5 with TRBJ1-1; a weak D match, TRBD1 (6 bases). CDR3 length: 15 residues. V lost 2 bases and J 3 bases, leaving 14 bases between the germline ends. Germline loops: CDR1 SGHKS, CDR2 YYEKEE (reference sequence). The CDR3 DNA sequence: TGTGCCAGCAGCTTTGAGGGGGGGGCGGACACTGAAGCTTTCTTT. Protein product: CASSFEGGADTEAFF.

This clone was found a few times. The chain combines TRBV4-2 with TRBJ1-1; D call uncertain. V dropped 2 bases and J dropped 2 bases, with 9 bases sitting between them. The CDR3 runs to 14 residues. CDR1 and CDR2 (germline): LGHNA, YNFKEQ. DNA for the CDR3: TGTGCCAGCAGCCAACTACGGGATAACACTGAAGCTTTCTTT. This translates into CASSQLRDNTEAFF.

This chain links TRBV6-1 with TRBJ1-2; TRBD1 might be the D (5 bases). Germline V gene lookup returns CDR1 MNHNS and CDR2 SASEGT. CDR3 size: 15 residues. Between the trimmed V and J ends, which lost 5 bases and 1 base, there was a span of 14 bases. The DNA of the CDR3 is TGTGCCAGCAGTCCTGACAGTCCCCTTAACTATGGCTACACCTTC. The encoded protein is CASSPDSPLNYGYTF.

The genes are TRBV6-1 and TRBJ1-6; D unclear. This CDR3 is built from 16 residues. Germline V CDR1 and CDR2: MNHNS, SASEGT. V lost 3 bases and J 0 bases, leaving 9 bases between the germline ends. The CDR3 spells CASSEFFISYNSPLHF. For the CDR3, the DNA is TGTGCCAGCAGTGAGTTTTTCATCTCCTATAATTCACCCCTCCACTTT.

CDR3 sequence: CASSPYQETQYF. CDR3 DNA: TGCGCCAGCAGCCCGTACCAAGAGACCCAGTACTTC. The rearrangement joins TRBV5-1 to TRBJ2-5, with no clear D. Germline CDR1 and CDR2: SGHRS and YFSETQ. The V end was cut by 4 bases, the J end by 0 bases, with 4 bases between. The CDR3 is 12 residues long.

This clone was observed a few times. This chain links TRBV5-1 with TRBJ2-2, with unresolved D. Germline-derived CDR1 and CDR2 are SGHRS and YFSETQ. Trimming cost V 5 bases and J 6 bases, with 14 bases left between them. CDR3 size: 14 residues. The chain's CDR3 is CASSLLSSPGELFF. For the CDR3, the DNA is TGCGCCAGCAGTTTGTTATCGAGTCCCGGGGAGCTGTTTTTT.

The CDR3 spells CASSGGGTGVQPQHF. Written as DNA, the CDR3 is TGTGCCAGCAGTGGGGGAGGGACAGGGGTTCAGCCCCAGCATTTT. The rearrangement joins TRBV25-1 to TRBJ1-5; 10 nucleotides line up with TRBD1. The CDR3 is made up of 15 amino acids. V dropped 4 bases and J dropped 6; count of bases not matched to a gene: 6. Germline lookup yields CDR1 MGHDK and CDR2 SYGVNS.

The rearrangement uses TRBV9 and TRBJ2-7, with a tentative D call TRBD2 (5 bases). V gave up 5 bases and J gave up 0 bases, with 21 bases separating them. CDR1 SGDLS and CDR2 YYNGEE come from the germline V gene. The CDR3 contains 17 residues. CDR3 nucleotide sequence: TGTGCCAGCAGTAGGACCGTCGGAGGTTTAGACTCCTACGAGCAGTACTTC. Residues: CASSRTVGGLDSYEQYF.

The J gene is TRBJ2-4, the V gene TRBV5-1; TRBD2 aligns across 14 bases. The germline V gene has CDR1 SGHRS and CDR2 YFSETQ. V gave up 4 bases and J gave up 0 bases; unmatched junction bases: 9. This CDR3 contains 19 residues. In DNA, the CDR3 is TGCGCCAGCAGCGCCCGACTAGCGGGAGGGAGTTTAGCCAAAAACATTCAGTACTTC. Translating it yields CASSARLAGGSLAKNIQYF. Full variable domain (rest looked up from reference TRBV5-1 and TRBJ2-4): KAGVTQTPRYLIKTRGQQVTLSCSPISGHRSVSWYQQTPGQGLQFLFEYFSETQRNKGNFPGRFSGRQFSNSRSEMNVSTLELGDSALYLCASSARLAGGSLAKNIQYFGAGTRLSVL.

This clone has only a few counts. The V gene is TRBV6-5, the J gene TRBJ1-2, with 10 bases matching TRBD1. CDR1 MNHEY and CDR2 SVGAGI come from the germline V gene. The CDR3 sequence is 15 residues long. Trimming removed 6 bases from V and 4 bases from J; junction bases left unmatched: 8. CDR3 DNA sequence: TGTGCCAGCAGCTTGAGGACAGGGGGGATCTATGGCTACACCTTC. Its protein is CASSLRTGGIYGYTF.

The sample holds a few counts of this clone. The CDR3 sequence: CASSELGTGYVGTIYF. CDR3 nucleotide sequence: TGTGCCAGCAGTGAATTAGGGACAGGGTATGTCGGCACCATATATTTT. The genes are TRBV2 and TRBJ1-3; TRBD1 matches at 9 bases. V dropped 2 bases and J dropped 9; count of bases not matched to a gene: 11. This CDR3 has 16 amino acids. Germline CDR1 and CDR2: SNHLY and FYNNEI.

V gene TRBV9 combines with J gene TRBJ2-1; D ambiguous. Germline assignment: CDR1 SGDLS and CDR2 YYNGEE. V was pared by 3 bases and J by 2 bases, with 12 bases between. This CDR3 is built from 15 residues. The CDR3 reads CASSDEEQTYNEQFF. The DNA for the CDR3 is TGTGCCAGCAGCGACGAAGAACAGACCTACAATGAGCAGTTCTTC.

The rearrangement links TRBV27 to TRBJ2-7; possibly TRBD2 for D (5 bases). The CDR3 totals 16 residues. CDR1 and CDR2 from the germline V gene are MNHEY and SMNVEV (reference sequence). Trimming removed 5 bases from V and 0 bases from J, with 17 bases in between. The CDR3 nucleotides are TGTGCCAGCAGTCCCGCGGGCGAGCGCGGCTCCTACGAGCAGTACTTC. Its translation is CASSPAGERGSYEQYF.

This clone occurred once. This chain links TRBV6-6 with TRBJ1-6, with D hard to call. The CDR3 runs 14 residues. Germline V gene lookup returns CDR1 MNHNY and CDR2 SVGAGI (reference sequence). V gave up 7 bases and J gave up 10 bases, with 17 bases separating them. This CDR3 reads CASILSGSGSPLHF. CDR3 coding DNA: TGTGCCAGCATCCTGTCCGGGAGCGGATCACCCCTCCACTTT.

This chain connects TRBV4-1 to TRBJ1-6; 7 nucleotides line up with TRBD1. The CDR3 totals 16 residues. V lost 5 bases to trimming and J lost 6 bases; unmatched junction nucleotides: 10. Germline CDR1 reads MGHRA; CDR2 reads YSYEKL. The DNA of the CDR3 is TGCGCCAGCAGCACCGGTGGAGGGGGCCGTAATTCACCCCTCCACTTT. This codes for CASSTGGGGRNSPLHF.

The chain couples TRBV18 to TRBJ2-3, with D possibly being TRBD1 (6 bases). The CDR3 covers 14 residues. V was shortened by 4 bases and J by 2 bases, with 10 bases between the two germline ends. CDR1 is KGHSH and CDR2 is LQKENI in the germline V gene. CDR3 sequence: CASSQRTDTDTQYF. In DNA form, the CDR3 reads TGTGCCAGCTCACAGAGGACAGACACAGATACGCAGTATTTT.

The chain has TRBV5-1 and TRBJ1-1; TRBD1 matches at 8 bases. The CDR3 has 15 amino acids. Germline-derived CDR1 and CDR2 are SGHRS and YFSETQ. Trimming took 3 bases from V and 0 from J; bases not matched to a gene: 4. Written as DNA, the CDR3 is TGCGCCAGCAGCTACGACAGGGGCCTGAACACTGAAGCTTTCTTT. Translating it yields CASSYDRGLNTEAFF.

The V and J genes are TRBV9 and TRBJ2-5; possible D gene TRBD2, 6 bases. The CDR3 is made up of 15 amino acids. Germline lookup yields CDR1 SGDLS and CDR2 YYNGEE. V gave up 3 bases and J gave up 2 bases, with 14 bases separating them. CDR3 nucleotides: TGTGCCAGCAGCGAAACCTTAGCGGAGCAAGAGACCCAGTACTTC. Translation gives CASSETLAEQETQYF.

The chain is built from TRBV27 and TRBJ1-5, with 9 nucleotides matching TRBD1. J was trimmed by 3 bases and V by 2 bases; bases with no gene match: 2. Germline-derived CDR1 and CDR2 are MNHEY and SMNVEV (reference sequence). The CDR3 is made up of 15 amino acids. The CDR3 sequence is CASSLGQGYNQPQHF. CDR3 coding DNA: TGTGCCAGCAGTTTAGGACAGGGGTACAATCAGCCCCAGCATTTT.

The chain's CDR3 is CASSQSTGSYEQYF. As DNA, the CDR3 is TGCGCCAGCAGCCAGTCGACAGGGTCCTACGAGCAGTACTTC. The J gene is TRBJ2-7, the V gene TRBV5-1; 7 bases agree with TRBD1. The CDR3 sequence is 14 residues long. Trimming cost V 4 bases and J 1 base; bases outside gene matches: 5. Per germline, CDR1 SGHRS and CDR2 YFSETQ.

This clone was seen only once. J is TRBJ1-2 and V is TRBV19; 8 bases line up with TRBD1. The trim removed 4 bases at V and 6 bases at J, leaving 7 bases unmatched. Germline CDR1 and CDR2: LNHDA and SQIVND (reference sequence). The CDR3 loop spans 14 amino acids. This CDR3 is CASSTPARGHGYTF. The DNA for the CDR3 is TGTGCCAGTAGTACCCCCGCCAGGGGGCATGGCTACACCTTC.

This CDR3 is CASSLVMRAGVDGYTF. CDR3 bases: TGTGCCAGCAGTTTGGTTATGAGGGCTGGGGTTGACGGCTACACCTTC. The rearrangement uses TRBV28 and TRBJ1-2, with unresolved D. This CDR3 spans 16 amino acids. Germline lookup yields CDR1 MDHEN and CDR2 SYDVKM. V was shortened by 3 bases and J by 8 bases, with 22 bases between the two germline ends.

The chain is built from TRBV7-9 and TRBJ1-4, with D perhaps matching TRBD1 (6 bases). The V gene's germline CDR1 is SEHNR and CDR2 FQNEAQ (reference sequence). Trimming removed 5 bases from V and 5 bases from J, with 15 bases in between. This CDR3 spans 15 amino acids. CDR3 bases: TGTGCCAGCAGCCTCAGGGACACAATAAATGAAAAACTGTTTTTT. Its protein is CASSLRDTINEKLFF. Full variable domain (remainder filled in from reference TRBV7-9 and TRBJ1-4): DTGVSQNPRHKITKRGQNVTFRCDPISEHNRLYWYRQTLGQGPEFLTYFQNEAQLEKSRLLSDRFSAERPKGSFSTLEIQRTEQGDSAMYLCASSLRDTINEKLFFGSGTQLSVL.

The chain couples TRBV15 to TRBJ1-1; TRBD1 aligns across 9 bases. The V segment lost 4 bases and the J segment 4 bases; nucleotides outside the gene matches: 7. The CDR3 is 15 amino acids. The germline V gene has CDR1 LNHNV and CDR2 YYDKDF (reference sequence). In nucleotides, the CDR3 is TGTGCCACCAGCACGGGGGACAGGGCCGGCACTGAAGCTTTCTTT. The encoded protein is CATSTGDRAGTEAFF.

The chain combines TRBV4-1 with TRBJ2-2, with 9 bases that match TRBD1. The CDR3 sequence is 16 residues long. Germline CDR1 reads MGHRA; CDR2 reads YSYEKL. V trimming: 3 bases; J trimming: 2 bases; junction bases outside the gene matches: 4. The CDR3 loop reads CASSQMDRGNTGELFF. Here the CDR3 DNA reads TGCGCCAGCAGCCAGATGGACAGGGGCAACACCGGGGAGCTGTTTTTT.

The V call is TRBV7-9, the J call TRBJ2-3; 8 positions match TRBD1. This CDR3 is 13 amino acids long. Germline lookup yields CDR1 SEHNR and CDR2 FQNEAQ (reference sequence). Losses at the gene ends were 10 bases for V and 0 bases for J; bases not matched to a gene: 3. This chain's CDR3 is CATRDRSTDTQYF. CDR3 bases: TGTGCCACCAGGGACAGGAGCACAGATACGCAGTATTTT.